A selection of T cell receptor beta chains follows, all from one sample in a study of blood T cell repertoires in COVID-19. Generated by immunoSEQ multiplex PCR, the TCRdb table keeps only in-frame clones and is missing some. The sample holds around 270,000 clones, around nine tenths seen once. The specimen was peripheral blood. These receptors originate from a woman in her sixties with COVID-19, enrolled during active disease. Both conserved end residues are part of each CDR3. A D gene is named only where the DNA matches it firmly. Clone size is not always given. Where it is, it says once, few, many or a class for expanded clones.

CDR3	DNA	D	V	size	J
CASSFQGPVPLINTEAFF	TGTGCCAGCAGTTTTCAGGGGCCAGTTCCCTTAATTAACACTGAAGCTTTCTTT	NA	TRBV28	few	TRBJ1-1
CASRREGNSGSPLHF	TGCGCCAGCAGAAGAGAGGGCAACTCCGGTTCACCCCTCCACTTT	NA	TRBV5-1	NA	TRBJ1-6
CASSPGTANEKLFF	TGTGCCAGCAGCCCCGGGACAGCTAATGAAAAACTGTTTTTT	TRBD1	TRBV7-2	NA	TRBJ1-4
CASSLSWAAGEKLFF	TGTGCCAGCAGTTTAAGTTGGGCGGCGGGTGAAAAACTGTTTTTT	NA	TRBV27	few	TRBJ1-4
CASSGTGGGGANVLTF	TGTGCCAGCAGTGGGACAGGGGGCGGTGGGGCCAACGTCCTGACTTTC	TRBD1	TRBV27	once	TRBJ2-6
CASSLTSGGQETQYF	TGCGCCAGCAGCTTGACTAGCGGGGGCCAAGAGACCCAGTACTTC	TRBD2	TRBV5-1	NA	TRBJ2-5
CASSRSGRGEETQYF	TGCGCCAGCAGCCGTAGCGGGAGAGGGGAAGAGACCCAGTACTTC	TRBD2	TRBV5-1	NA	TRBJ2-5
CASSWGGNEQYF	TGTGCCAGCAGTTGGGGGGGAAACGAGCAGTACTTC	TRBD2	TRBV12-3/TRBV12-4	NA	TRBJ2-7
CASSRQGDIGELFF	TGCGCCAGCAGCCGACAGGGGGATATCGGGGAGCTGTTTTTT	TRBD1	TRBV5-1	once	TRBJ2-2
CASRASSGHYNEQFF	TGTGCCAGCAGAGCGTCTAGCGGCCACTACAATGAGCAGTTCTTC	TRBD2	TRBV6-5	NA	TRBJ2-1
CASSGGGMQYF	TGTGCCAGCAGTGGCGGCGGGATGCAGTACTTC	NA	TRBV2	few	TRBJ2-7
CSATGGYGYTF	TGCAGTGCGACAGGGGGCTATGGCTACACCTTC	TRBD1	TRBV20-1	NA	TRBJ1-2
CAWRAGEVTGELFF	TGTGCCTGGAGGGCGGGAGAGGTCACCGGGGAGCTGTTTTTT	TRBD2	TRBV30	NA	TRBJ2-2
CASSQDRGNSPLHF	TGCGCCAGCAGCCAAGATCGAGGAAATTCACCCCTCCACTTT	NA	TRBV4-1	NA	TRBJ1-6
CASSGPEAVPIEKLFF	TGTGCCAGCAGTGGACCGGAGGCAGTACCTATTGAAAAACTGTTTTTT	NA	TRBV28	NA	TRBJ1-4
CASPRLPRGREGTYEQYF	TGTGCCAGCCCCCGCCTACCCCGGGGGCGGGAGGGAACCTACGAGCAGTACTTC	TRBD2	TRBV7-3	NA	TRBJ2-7
CASSQGTRKETQYF	TGTGCCAGCAGCCAAGGTACTAGAAAAGAGACCCAGTACTTC	NA	TRBV4-2	NA	TRBJ2-5
CAWSLSQNQPQHF	TGTGCCTGGAGTCTTAGCCAAAATCAGCCCCAGCATTTT	NA	TRBV30	few	TRBJ1-5
CASSFLTGTGELFF	TGTGCCAGCAGTTTTCTAACGGGCACCGGGGAGCTGTTTTTT	NA	TRBV28	NA	TRBJ2-2
CASSETGTGSEKLFF	TGTGCCAGCAGCGAAACCGGGACAGGGTCGGAAAAACTGTTTTTT	TRBD1	TRBV7-2	NA	TRBJ1-4
CASSLLRAQMASGSSTGELFF	TGTGCCAGTAGTCTCCTCCGGGCCCAAATGGCTAGCGGGAGTTCAACCGGGGAGCTGTTTTTT	TRBD2	TRBV19	NA	TRBJ2-2
CASSQEPSGSYAQYF	TGTGCCAGCAGCCAAGAGCCTAGCGGGAGTTATGCGCAGTATTTT	TRBD2	TRBV3-1/TRBV3-2	NA	TRBJ2-3
CASSSRTGENTEAFF	TGCGCCAGCAGCTCCAGGACAGGGGAGAACACTGAAGCTTTCTTT	TRBD1	TRBV5-1	once	TRBJ1-1
CAWSMRSEAFF	TGTGCCTGGAGTATGCGTTCTGAAGCTTTCTTT	NA	TRBV30	NA	TRBJ1-1
CATSGMGSYEQYF	TGTGCCACCAGTGGGATGGGGAGTTACGAGCAGTACTTC	NA	TRBV24-1	few	TRBJ2-7
CASSLGNGLAGVWNEQFF	TGCGCCAGCAGCTTGGGAAACGGACTAGCGGGAGTCTGGAATGAGCAGTTCTTC	TRBD2	TRBV5-1	NA	TRBJ2-1
CASSTGTSDKGARYEQYF	TGTGCCAGCAGTACCGGGACTAGCGACAAGGGGGCACGCTACGAGCAGTACTTC	TRBD2	TRBV28	NA	TRBJ2-7
CSASPPAAGGHETQYF	TGCAGTGCTAGTCCGCCCGCGGCGGGAGGTCATGAGACCCAGTACTTC	TRBD2	TRBV20-1	NA	TRBJ2-5
CASSPIGQGPSYEQYF	TGTGCCAGCAGTCCCATAGGTCAGGGCCCCTCCTACGAGCAGTACTTC	NA	TRBV27	few	TRBJ2-7
CAISSQGNFYEQYF	TGTGCCATCAGCAGTCAGGGAAACTTCTACGAGCAGTACTTC	NA	TRBV10-3	NA	TRBJ2-7
CASSSSRGSSNQPQHF	TGTGCCAGCAGTTCGAGCCGGGGGAGTAGCAATCAGCCCCAGCATTTT	NA	TRBV6-2/TRBV6-3	NA	TRBJ1-5
CASSKVPTGGCQETQYF	TGTGCCAGCAGCAAGGTTCCGACAGGGGGCTGCCAAGAGACCCAGTACTTC	NA	TRBV21-1	NA	TRBJ2-5
CASSSFGNTIYF	TGTGCCAGCAGCTCCTTTGGAAACACCATATATTTT	NA	TRBV5-4	NA	TRBJ1-3
CASRSLAGGYNEQFF	TGCGCCAGCAGGTCTCTAGCGGGAGGTTACAATGAGCAGTTCTTC	TRBD2	TRBV5-1	NA	TRBJ2-1
CAWSLGSVGTQYF	TGTGCCTGGAGTTTAGGTAGCGTGGGGACCCAGTACTTC	NA	TRBV30	NA	TRBJ2-5
CASSQAKGLAGVQETQYF	TGCGCCAGCAGCCAAGCCAAGGGACTAGCGGGAGTACAAGAGACCCAGTACTTC	TRBD2	TRBV4-1	NA	TRBJ2-5
CASSQATVSGNTIYF	TGTGCCAGCAGCCAGGCCACCGTCTCTGGAAACACCATATATTTT	NA	TRBV3-1/TRBV3-2	NA	TRBJ1-3
CASSLVSTPGTAGNEQFF	TGTGCCAGCAGCTTAGTCTCGACCCCAGGAACGGCGGGGAATGAGCAGTTCTTC	NA	TRBV11-3	NA	TRBJ2-1
CASSLGRGPRYNEQFF	TGTGCCAGCAGCTTGGGGCGGGGGCCTCGATACAATGAGCAGTTCTTC	NA	TRBV5-6	NA	TRBJ2-1
CASSLGGGDRAADTQYF	TGTGCCAGCAGCTTAGGGGGCGGGGACAGGGCCGCGGATACGCAGTATTTT	TRBD1	TRBV7-2	NA	TRBJ2-3
CASSISGSTDTQYF	TGTGCCAGCAGCATTAGCGGAAGCACAGATACGCAGTATTTT	NA	TRBV7-8	NA	TRBJ2-3
CASSRGTVQETQYF	TGTGCCAGCAGCAGAGGGACAGTCCAAGAGACCCAGTACTTC	TRBD1	TRBV7-7	NA	TRBJ2-5
CASSSLAGAGDEQFF	TGTGCCAGCAGTTCCTTAGCGGGAGCAGGAGATGAGCAGTTCTTC	TRBD2	TRBV27	NA	TRBJ2-1
CASSRTGYTEAFF	TGTGCCAGCAGCCGGACAGGGTATACTGAAGCTTTCTTT	TRBD1	TRBV6-5	NA	TRBJ1-1
CASSLSPPSGNQPQHF	TGTGCCAGCAGTTTATCCCCACCCTCGGGCAATCAGCCCCAGCATTTT	NA	TRBV28	NA	TRBJ1-5
CASSANMKSYEQYF	TGTGCCAGTAGTGCCAACATGAAATCCTACGAGCAGTACTTC	NA	TRBV19	NA	TRBJ2-7
CASNYPGYTEAFF	TGTGCCAGCAACTACCCGGGGTACACTGAAGCTTTCTTT	NA	TRBV12-3/TRBV12-4	once	TRBJ1-1
CASSLEGGKAEAFF	TGTGCCAGCAGCTTAGAGGGGGGGAAGGCTGAAGCTTTCTTT	NA	TRBV11-2	once	TRBJ1-1
CASSLDSGRFNEQFF	TGCGCCAGCAGCTTGGATAGCGGGAGGTTCAATGAGCAGTTCTTC	TRBD2	TRBV5-1	NA	TRBJ2-1
CASSRQGINYGYTF	TGTGCCAGCAGTCGTCAGGGGATAAACTATGGCTACACCTTC	NA	TRBV27	NA	TRBJ1-2
CASSLWQGDQETQYF	TGCGCCAGCAGCTTGTGGCAGGGGGACCAAGAGACCCAGTACTTC	TRBD1	TRBV5-1	NA	TRBJ2-5
CASSGGYNEQFF	TGTGCCAGTTCCGGCGGTTACAATGAGCAGTTCTTC	NA	TRBV11-1	NA	TRBJ2-1
CASSSQHLSGRYEQYF	TGTGCCAGCAGCTCCCAACACCTAAGCGGGAGGTACGAGCAGTACTTC	TRBD2	TRBV5-4	once	TRBJ2-7
CASSSFGGSSNQPQHF	TGTGCCAGCAGTAGTTTCGGGGGGAGTAGCAATCAGCCCCAGCATTTT	NA	TRBV6-6	NA	TRBJ1-5
CASSPRDRGQPQHF	TGTGCCAGCAGCCCCCGGGACAGAGGACAGCCCCAGCATTTT	TRBD1	TRBV9	few	TRBJ1-5